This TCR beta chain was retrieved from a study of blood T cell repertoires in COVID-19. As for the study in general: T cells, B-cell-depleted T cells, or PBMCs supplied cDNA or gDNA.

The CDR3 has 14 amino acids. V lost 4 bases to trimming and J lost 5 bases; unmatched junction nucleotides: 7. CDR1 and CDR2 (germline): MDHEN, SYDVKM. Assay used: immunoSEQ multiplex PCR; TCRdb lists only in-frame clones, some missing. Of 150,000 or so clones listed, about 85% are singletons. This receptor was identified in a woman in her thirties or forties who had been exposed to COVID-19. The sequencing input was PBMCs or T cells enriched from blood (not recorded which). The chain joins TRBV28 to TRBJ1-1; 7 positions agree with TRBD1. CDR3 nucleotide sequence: TGTGCCAGCAGTTCCCCAGGGGGTGGGACTGAAGCTTTCTTT. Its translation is CASSSPGGGTEAFF.